The T cell receptor (beta chain) described here comes from a study of blood T cell repertoires in COVID-19. At the level of the study: Acute and convalescent COVID-19 samples came from the United States, Italy and Spain. PBMCs, B-cell-depleted T cells, or T cells provided the cDNA or gDNA that made up the material.

Seattle patient enrollment occurred during active infection, with longitudinal follow-up thereafter. Profiled with immunoSEQ multiplex PCR; TCRdb holds only in-frame clones, not every one. The data hold about 200,000 clones, with around nine tenths observed a single time. This receptor was taken from a man aged 50 to 59 with COVID-19, enrolled during active disease. Sequencing was carried out using peripheral blood.

In DNA form, the CDR3 reads TGTGCCAGCAGGGGGACAGGGATTACTGAAGCTTTCTTT. The encoded protein is CASRGTGITEAFF. The rearrangement joins TRBV25-1 to TRBJ1-1; TRBD1 matches 9 bases. There are 13 residues in the CDR3. The junction had 4 bases not matched to a gene; V was cut back by 6 bases and J by 5 bases. Germline lookup yields CDR1 MGHDK and CDR2 SYGVNS.